The present entry profiles one TCR beta chain with its context. The antigen is undetermined. The data stem from a study of cytomegalovirus exposure and HLA in healthy donors. PCR primers comprised 60 Vbeta and 13 Jbeta primers. As originally analysed: There were about 80 million unique TCR beta chains by a later count, and approximately 12 million of them were shared. The repertoire was sequenced with immunoSEQ multiplex PCR; TCRdb's copy has only in-frame clones and lacks some. The V and J calls and the clone size are those of that table, but D and trimming were determined from the DNA. The sample has some 160,000 clones, 77% seen once. V gave up 0 bases and J gave up 10 bases, with 19 bases separating them. The CDR3 spans 16 residues. CDR1 is GTSNPN and CDR2 is SVGIG in the germline V gene (reference sequence). Study-wide results and limits: The study had only CMV serostatus as immune exposure information.

Input material: PBMCs. This TCR came from a woman under 40 in good health and CMV-seronegative. V and J are TRBV30 and TRBJ1-6, with D tentatively TRBD1 (6 bases). CDR3 in DNA: TGTGCCTGGAGTGTAGAGCAGGGGTCGAGGGGATCACCCCTCCACTTT. Protein sequence: CAWSVEQGSRGSPLHF.